The T cell receptor beta chain described here comes from a study of blood T cell repertoires in COVID-19. Study-level information: COVID-19 samples from acute and convalescent phases originated in the United States, Italy and Spain. Nucleic acid was either cDNA or gDNA, and it came from T cells, B-cell-depleted T cells, or PBMCs.

The ends lost 0 bases at V and 4 bases at J; junction bases unmatched: 6. Germline V lookup: CDR1 SGHKS, CDR2 YYEKEE (reference sequence). The CDR3 has 17 residues. Source study methods: The assay estimated nucleated cells by amplifying reference gene primers. Here immunoSEQ multiplex PCR was the method, and the copy in TCRdb shows in-frame clones only, minus some. V and J calls plus clone size are reproduced from that table; the DNA served to infer D and trimming. The sample includes roughly 200,000 clones, roughly 84% of them seen just once. This receptor was taken from a woman aged 40 to 49 who had recovered from COVID-19. The specimen sequenced was peripheral blood. This chain links TRBV5-5 with TRBJ2-2, with TRBD1 matching over 10 bases. CDR3 in DNA: TGTGCCAGCAGCTTGGTGGGGACAGGGGACGGCACCGGGGAGCTGTTTTTT. It codes for CASSLVGTGDGTGELFF. Full variable domain (remainder filled in from reference TRBV5-5 and TRBJ2-2): DAGVTQSPTHLIKTRGQQVTLRCSPISGHKSVSWYQQVLGQGPQFIFQYYEKEERGRGNFPDRFSARQFPNYSSELNVNALLLGDSALYLCASSLVGTGDGTGELFFGEGSRLTVL.